The clone carrying this T cell receptor (beta chain) was observed a handful of times. Antigen unknown. The CDR3 sequence is 15 residues long. CDR1 is SGHVS, CDR2 FNYEAQ, per germline. V shed 1 base and J 2 bases; nucleotides not matched to a gene: 3. Template-switching 5'RACE yielded the TCR cDNA; a universal primer site and UMIs were added in the process. TCRdb re-analysed the 5' RACE reads in MiXCR, keeping a single row per CDR3 protein. The table lists tens of thousands of distinct CDR3 sequences, about 7.7% of them singletons. These data are taken from a study of T cells after yellow fever vaccination. In the study overall: Low-cell-number fractions were prepared with SMART-Seq v4 Ultra Low Input.

Overall study results and limits: Once the booster was given, most primary-vaccination clones reappeared, at roughly 96% for CD4 and 85% to 90% for CD8. Only a minor proportion of clonotypes was detected across both CD4 and CD8 compartments.

The sequenced sample was CD8+ T cells sorted from PBMCs, obtained less than 11 days after the first yellow fever vaccination. The source is a man between 18 and 29 years old who received the YFV17D yellow fever vaccine. The gene calls are TRBV7-6 and TRBJ2-7; 9 bases map to TRBD2. CDR3 residues: CASSLGPSGAYEQYF. The CDR3 nucleotides are TGTGCCAGCAGCTTAGGTCCTAGCGGGGCCTACGAGCAGTACTTC.